This TCR beta chain was identified during a study of T-cell memory formation after mild COVID-19. TCRdb processed the 5' RACE reads anew with MiXCR; each CDR3 protein has one entry. The data hold fewer than 600,000 distinct CDR3 sequences, with less than 25% observed a single time. As concerns this clonotype: Its antigen is undetermined.

Trimming left V 0 bases short and J 5 bases short, with 11 bases between. Germline loops: CDR1 SGHRS, CDR2 YFSETQ. This CDR3 region has 14 residues. Whole-study findings and limits: In second-wave clones peaking day 37, SARS-CoV-2 specificity remained unconfirmed.

V gene TRBV5-1 combines with J gene TRBJ2-5; D call uncertain. This receptor was identified in an adult woman who had mild COVID-19 (a few samples of this study predate the infection). Cell type and time point are not known. Specimen: PBMCs or a T cell subset sorted from them (not recorded which). The CDR3 nucleotides are TGCGCCAGCAGCTTGGGGCAGCTCCGGGAGACCCAGTACTTC. Amino acid sequence: CASSLGQLRETQYF. The variable domain in full, completed from reference TRBV5-1 and TRBJ2-5, reads KAGVTQTPRYLIKTRGQQVTLSCSPISGHRSVSWYQQTPGQGLQFLFEYFSETQRNKGNFPGRFSGRQFSNSRSEMNVSTLELGDSALYLCASSLGQLRETQYFGPGTRLLVL.